This record covers a single T cell receptor (beta chain). Its antigen is still unknown. The V and J ends lost 5 bases and 1 base respectively, with 11 bases between them. CDR1 is MNHEY and CDR2 is SVGEGT in the germline V gene. The CDR3 consists of 14 residues. The sample's treatment: approximately nine-day PBMC culture with coronavirus spike peptide pools or control peptides (ViraFEST assay). The Oncomine TCR Beta short-read assay was applied to DNA of cultured CD4+ T cells. It was from cultured CD4+ T cells that genomic DNA was extracted. TCRdb re-called the PCR reads through MiXCR, storing one row per CDR3 protein. The table records over 14,000 distinct CDR3 sequences, 50% to 75% of them present only once. The data derive from a study of vaccination and CD4 T cells after COVID-19. Regarding the study as a whole: Nearly all convalescent vaccine-specific clones, 304 of 307, recognized only SARS-CoV-2 spike.

The TCR was taken from a human donor who had recovered from COVID-19. The sample consisted of CD4+ T cells from blood, cultured in vitro. V gene TRBV6-2 or TRBV6-3 combines with J gene TRBJ1-1; D is unresolved. CDR3 nucleotides: TGTGCCAGCAGTCGCGACGGTACGAACACTGAAGCTTTCTTT. Its protein product is CASSRDGTNTEAFF.